This TCR beta chain originates from a study of T cell changes during pregnancy in multiple sclerosis (dated by TCRdb to between 2018 and 2021). General notes on the study: In women with multiple sclerosis, the researchers looked at how the T cell repertoire shifted as pregnancy progressed.

A distance of 11 bases separates the germline ends of V and J, which lose 4 bases and 8 bases respectively. The CDR3 contains 12 residues, cysteine and phenylalanine counted. The CDR3 DNA has 36 bases and is translated from base 1. Reading the germline V gene (reference sequence) gives CDR1 SEHNR and CDR2 FQNEAQ. A note on this clone: Its antigen is currently not known. Nothing much larger sits one base from this clone, and base qualities are not available.

Library preparation used the immunoSEQ multiplex PCR assay. TCRdb took over this immuneACCESS table, retaining in-frame rearrangements with V and J assigned. Such tables are incomplete; in checked studies, under half of the missing clones stem from an unresolved V gene, and the remainder is unexplained. The sample includes under 100,000 clones, with approximately 94% observed a single time. 2% to 2.5% of the sample is held by the ten biggest clonotypes. The clonotype comes from a female donor with multiple sclerosis, enrolled in a pregnancy study. Material: peripheral blood, obtained in the third trimester of pregnancy. The chain joins TRBV7-9 to TRBJ1-2, and TRBD1 may be the D gene, going by 5 matching bases. Here is the DNA: TGTGCCAGCAGCTCAGGGCTAGGGGGCTACACCTTC. Translated, it gives CASSSGLGGYTF.